This T cell receptor (beta chain) came from a study of shared clonotypes between healthy human individuals. Investigators divided CD4+ cells into CD45RA+ naive and CD45RA-negative memory subsets. Profiled with immunoSEQ multiplex PCR; TCRdb holds only in-frame clones, not every one. The table has some 1,100,000 clones, about 84% seen once; the top ten hold about 0.52%. V was shortened by 3 bases and J by 5 bases, with 10 bases between the two germline ends. Germline V CDR1 and CDR2: SGHAT, FQNNGV. CDR3 size: 13 residues. This chain uses TRBV11-2 with TRBJ2-5; D is undetermined. The clonotype was recovered from a man in his late teens or twenties in good health. Some clones in this sample may be carry-over from other donors' samples. The sequenced sample was memory CD4+ T cells from PBMCs. Indicated subset: CD45RA-negative fraction. The CDR3 sequence is CASSFGSSETQYF. CDR3 nucleotides: TGTGCCAGCAGCTTCGGTAGTTCGGAGACCCAGTACTTC.